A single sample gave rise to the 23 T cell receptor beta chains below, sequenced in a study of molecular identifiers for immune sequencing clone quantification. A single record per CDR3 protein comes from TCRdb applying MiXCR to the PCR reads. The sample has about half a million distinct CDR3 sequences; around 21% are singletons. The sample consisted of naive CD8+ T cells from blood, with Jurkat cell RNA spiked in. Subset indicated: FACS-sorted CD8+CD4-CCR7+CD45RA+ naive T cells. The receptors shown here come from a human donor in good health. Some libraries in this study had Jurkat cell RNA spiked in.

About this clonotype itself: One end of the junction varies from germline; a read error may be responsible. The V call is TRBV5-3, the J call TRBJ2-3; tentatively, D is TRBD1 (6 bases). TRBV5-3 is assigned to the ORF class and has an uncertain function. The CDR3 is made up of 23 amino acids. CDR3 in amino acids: CASSLSIEGVSWSDGSNTDTQYF. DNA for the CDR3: TGTGCCAGCAGCTTATCGATAGAGGGGGTATCTTGGTCCGACGGCTCGAACACAGATACGCAGTATTTT.

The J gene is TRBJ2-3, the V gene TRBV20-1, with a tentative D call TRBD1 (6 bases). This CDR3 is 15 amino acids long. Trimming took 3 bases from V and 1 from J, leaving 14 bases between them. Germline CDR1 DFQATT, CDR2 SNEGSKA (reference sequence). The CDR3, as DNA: TGCAGTGCTAGTACCGGGACATATGGCACAGATACGCAGTATTTT. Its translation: CSASTGTYGTDTQYF.

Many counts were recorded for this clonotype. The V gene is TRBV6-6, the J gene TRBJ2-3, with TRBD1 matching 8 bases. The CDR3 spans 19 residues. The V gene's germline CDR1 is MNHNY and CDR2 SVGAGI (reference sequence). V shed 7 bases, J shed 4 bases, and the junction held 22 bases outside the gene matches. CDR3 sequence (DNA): TGTGCCAGCACCCTAGCTTCAGGGGGCTCCTCCCGCCGCGCAGATACGCAGTATTTT. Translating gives CASTLASGGSSRRADTQYF.

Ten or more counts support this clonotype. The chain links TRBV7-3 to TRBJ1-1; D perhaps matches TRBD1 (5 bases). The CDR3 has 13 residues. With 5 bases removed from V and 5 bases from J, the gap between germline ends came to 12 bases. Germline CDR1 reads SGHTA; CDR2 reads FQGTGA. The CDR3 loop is CASSLTAGTEAFF. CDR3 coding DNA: TGTGCCAGCAGCCTGACAGCCGGTACTGAAGCTTTCTTT.

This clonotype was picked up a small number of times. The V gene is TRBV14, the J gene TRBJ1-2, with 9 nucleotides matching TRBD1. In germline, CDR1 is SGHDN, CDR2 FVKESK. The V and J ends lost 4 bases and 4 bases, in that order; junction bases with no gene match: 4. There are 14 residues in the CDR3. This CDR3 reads CASSRTGVIYGYTF. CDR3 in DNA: TGTGCCAGCAGCCGGACAGGGGTGATCTATGGCTACACCTTC.

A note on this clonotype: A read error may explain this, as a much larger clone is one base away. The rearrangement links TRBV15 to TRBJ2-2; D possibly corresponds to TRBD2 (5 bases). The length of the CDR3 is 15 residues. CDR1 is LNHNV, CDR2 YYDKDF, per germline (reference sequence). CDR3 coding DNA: TGTGCCGCCAGCAGAGATTACGGGATGGTCGGGGAGCTGTTTTTT. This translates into CAASRDYGMVGELFF.

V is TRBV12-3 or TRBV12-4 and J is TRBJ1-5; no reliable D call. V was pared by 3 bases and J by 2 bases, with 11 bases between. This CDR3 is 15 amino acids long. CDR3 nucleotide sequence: TGTGCCAGCAGTTTCGGGAGCGCAGGCAATCAGCCCCAGCATTTT. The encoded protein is CASSFGSAGNQPQHF.

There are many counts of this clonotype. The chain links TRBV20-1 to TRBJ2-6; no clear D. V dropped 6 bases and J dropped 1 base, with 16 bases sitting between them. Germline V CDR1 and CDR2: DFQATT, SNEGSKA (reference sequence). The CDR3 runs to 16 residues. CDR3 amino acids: CSAFHPHGSGANVLTF. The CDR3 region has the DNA TGCAGTGCATTCCACCCCCATGGTTCTGGGGCCAACGTCCTGACTTTC.

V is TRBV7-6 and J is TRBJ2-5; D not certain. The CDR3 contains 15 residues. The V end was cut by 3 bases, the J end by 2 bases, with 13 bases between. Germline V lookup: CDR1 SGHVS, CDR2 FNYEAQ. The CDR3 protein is CASSFSFGRQETQYF. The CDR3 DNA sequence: TGTGCCAGCAGCTTCTCCTTCGGCAGGCAAGAGACCCAGTACTTC.

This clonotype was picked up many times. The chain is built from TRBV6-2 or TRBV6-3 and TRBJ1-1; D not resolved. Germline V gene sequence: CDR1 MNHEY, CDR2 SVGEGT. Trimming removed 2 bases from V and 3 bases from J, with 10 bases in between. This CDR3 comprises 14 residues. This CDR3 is CASSYGDWDTEAFF. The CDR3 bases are TGTGCCAGCAGTTACGGTGACTGGGACACTGAAGCTTTCTTT.

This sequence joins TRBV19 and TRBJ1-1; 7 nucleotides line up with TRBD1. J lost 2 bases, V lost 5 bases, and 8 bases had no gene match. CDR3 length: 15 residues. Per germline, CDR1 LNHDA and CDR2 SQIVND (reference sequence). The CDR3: CASSPRDSFNTEAFF. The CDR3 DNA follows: TGTGCCAGTAGTCCAAGGGACAGTTTCAACACTGAAGCTTTCTTT.

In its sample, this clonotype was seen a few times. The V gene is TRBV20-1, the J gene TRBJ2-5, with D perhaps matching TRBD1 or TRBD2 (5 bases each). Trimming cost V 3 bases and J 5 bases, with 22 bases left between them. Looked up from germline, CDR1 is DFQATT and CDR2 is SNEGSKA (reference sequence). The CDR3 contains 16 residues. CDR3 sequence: CSASSGTASNSETQYF. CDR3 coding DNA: TGCAGTGCTAGTTCGGGGACGGCTAGTAACAGCGAGACCCAGTACTTC.

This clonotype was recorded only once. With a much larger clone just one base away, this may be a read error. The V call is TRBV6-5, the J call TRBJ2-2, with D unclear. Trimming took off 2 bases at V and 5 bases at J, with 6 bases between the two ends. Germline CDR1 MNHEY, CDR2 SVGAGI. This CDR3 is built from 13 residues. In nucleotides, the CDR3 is TGTGCCAGCAGTTACCCGTCGACCGGGGAGCTGTTTTTT. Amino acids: CASSYPSTGELFF.

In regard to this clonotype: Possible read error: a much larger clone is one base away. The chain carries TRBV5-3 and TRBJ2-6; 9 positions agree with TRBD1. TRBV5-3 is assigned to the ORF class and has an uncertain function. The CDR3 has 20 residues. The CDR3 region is CASSSGPSGTGTSEASVLTF. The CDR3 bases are TGTGCCAGCAGCTCCGGGCCCTCCGGGACAGGGACCTCTGAGGCCAGCGTCCTGACTTTC.

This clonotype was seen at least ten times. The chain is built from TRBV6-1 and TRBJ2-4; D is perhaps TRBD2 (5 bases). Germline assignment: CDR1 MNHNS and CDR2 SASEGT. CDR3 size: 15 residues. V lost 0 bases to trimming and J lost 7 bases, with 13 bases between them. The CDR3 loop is CASSEAASLPNIQYF. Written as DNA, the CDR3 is TGTGCCAGCAGTGAAGCGGCTAGCCTTCCTAACATTCAGTACTTC.

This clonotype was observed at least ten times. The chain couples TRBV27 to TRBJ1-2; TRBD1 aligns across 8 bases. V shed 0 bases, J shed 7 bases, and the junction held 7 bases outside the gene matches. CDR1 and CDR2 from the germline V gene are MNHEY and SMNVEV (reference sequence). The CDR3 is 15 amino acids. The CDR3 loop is CASSLSVRGPFGYTF. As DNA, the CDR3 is TGTGCCAGCAGTTTATCGGTCAGGGGGCCTTTTGGCTACACCTTC.

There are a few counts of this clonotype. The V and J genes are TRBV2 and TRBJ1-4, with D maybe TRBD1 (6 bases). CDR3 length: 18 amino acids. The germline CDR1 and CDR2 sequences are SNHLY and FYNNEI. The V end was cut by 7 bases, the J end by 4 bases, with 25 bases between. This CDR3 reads CASTTLGGPSEHNEKLFF. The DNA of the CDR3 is TGTGCCAGCACTACCCTGGGGGGCCCTTCGGAACATAATGAAAAACTGTTTTTT.

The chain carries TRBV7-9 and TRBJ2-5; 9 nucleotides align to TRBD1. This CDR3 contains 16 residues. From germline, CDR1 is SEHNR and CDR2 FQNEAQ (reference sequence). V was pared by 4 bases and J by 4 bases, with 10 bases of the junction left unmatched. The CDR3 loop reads CASSSITGGIGETQYF. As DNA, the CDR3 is TGTGCCAGCAGCTCAATCACAGGGGGCATTGGAGAGACCCAGTACTTC.

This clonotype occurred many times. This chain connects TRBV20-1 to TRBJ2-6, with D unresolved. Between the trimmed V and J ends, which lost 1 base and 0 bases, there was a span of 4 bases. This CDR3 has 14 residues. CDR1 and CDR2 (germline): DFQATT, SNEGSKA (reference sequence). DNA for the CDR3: TGCAGTGCTAGAGGCGTCTCTGGGGCCAACGTCCTGACTTTC. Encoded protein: CSARGVSGANVLTF.

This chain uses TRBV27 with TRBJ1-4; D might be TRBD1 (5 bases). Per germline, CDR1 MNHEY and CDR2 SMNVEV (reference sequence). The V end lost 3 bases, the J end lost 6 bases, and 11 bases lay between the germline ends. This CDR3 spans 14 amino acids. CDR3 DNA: TGTGCCAGCAGTTTGGGCAGGGAGGATGAAAAACTGTTTTTT. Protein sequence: CASSLGREDEKLFF.

CDR3 nucleotides: TGTGCCAGCAGCCAGTATTGGGGTAGCGGGAGCACAGATACGCAGTATTTT. It specifies CASSQYWGSGSTDTQYF. The genes are TRBV3-1 and TRBJ2-3, with TRBD2 matching over 7 bases. V was clipped by 3 bases and J by 0 bases; unmatched bases: 9. In germline, CDR1 is LGHDT, CDR2 YNNKEL (reference sequence). CDR3 length: 17 amino acids.

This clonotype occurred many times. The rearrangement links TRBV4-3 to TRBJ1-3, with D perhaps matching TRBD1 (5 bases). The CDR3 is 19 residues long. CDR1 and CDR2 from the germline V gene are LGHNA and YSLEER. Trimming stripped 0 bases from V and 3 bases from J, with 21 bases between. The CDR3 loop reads CASSQDRSRQGNFGNTIYF. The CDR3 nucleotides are TGCGCCAGCAGCCAAGATCGGTCAAGGCAGGGTAATTTTGGAAACACCATATATTTT.

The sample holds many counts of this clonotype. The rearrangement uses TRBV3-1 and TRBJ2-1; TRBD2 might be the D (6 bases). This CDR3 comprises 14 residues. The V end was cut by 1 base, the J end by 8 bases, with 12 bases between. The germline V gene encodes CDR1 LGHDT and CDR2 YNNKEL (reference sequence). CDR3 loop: CASSQAELADEQFF. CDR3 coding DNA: TGTGCCAGCAGCCAAGCTGAACTAGCTGATGAGCAGTTCTTC.